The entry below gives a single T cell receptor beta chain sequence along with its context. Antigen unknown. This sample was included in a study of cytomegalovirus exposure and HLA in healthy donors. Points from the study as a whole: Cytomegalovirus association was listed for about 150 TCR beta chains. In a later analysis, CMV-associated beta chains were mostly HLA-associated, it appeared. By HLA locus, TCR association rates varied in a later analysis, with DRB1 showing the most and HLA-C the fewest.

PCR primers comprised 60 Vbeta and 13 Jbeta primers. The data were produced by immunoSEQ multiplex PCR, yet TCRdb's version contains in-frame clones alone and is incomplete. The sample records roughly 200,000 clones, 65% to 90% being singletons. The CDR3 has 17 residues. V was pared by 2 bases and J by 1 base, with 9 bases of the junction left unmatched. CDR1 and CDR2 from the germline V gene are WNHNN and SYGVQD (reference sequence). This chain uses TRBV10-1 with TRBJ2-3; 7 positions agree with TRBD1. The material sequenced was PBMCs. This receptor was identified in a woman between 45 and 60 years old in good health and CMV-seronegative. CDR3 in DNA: TGCGCCAGCAGTGAGATCGGAAGGGGGCCTTGCACAGATACGCAGTATTTT. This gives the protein CASSEIGRGPCTDTQYF.